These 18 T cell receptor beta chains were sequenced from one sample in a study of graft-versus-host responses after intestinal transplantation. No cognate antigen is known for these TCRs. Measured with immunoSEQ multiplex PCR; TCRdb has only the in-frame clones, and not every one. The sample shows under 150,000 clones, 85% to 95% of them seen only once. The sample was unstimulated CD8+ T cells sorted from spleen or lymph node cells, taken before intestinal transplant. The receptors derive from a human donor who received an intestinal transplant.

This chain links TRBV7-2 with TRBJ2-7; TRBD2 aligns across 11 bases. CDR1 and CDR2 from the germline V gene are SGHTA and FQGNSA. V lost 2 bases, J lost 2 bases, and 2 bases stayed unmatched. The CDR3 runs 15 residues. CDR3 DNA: TGTGCCAGCAGCTTACTAGCGGGAGGAACCTACGAGCAGTACTTC. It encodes CASSLLAGGTYEQYF.

The CDR3 nucleotides read TGTGCCAGCAGTTTGGGGGCAGGGCTTACGGAGCAGTACTTC. This codes for CASSLGAGLTEQYF. This rearrangement joins TRBV28 to TRBJ2-7, with D perhaps TRBD1 (6 bases). The CDR3 is 14 residues long. Trimming stripped 3 bases from V and 7 bases from J, with 16 bases between. CDR1 MDHEN and CDR2 SYDVKM come from the germline V gene.

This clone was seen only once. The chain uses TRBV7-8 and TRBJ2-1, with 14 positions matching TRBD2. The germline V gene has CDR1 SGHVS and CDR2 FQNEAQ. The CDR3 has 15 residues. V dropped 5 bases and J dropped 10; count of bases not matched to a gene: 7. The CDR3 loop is CASSHGTSGRPEQFF. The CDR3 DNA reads TGTGCCAGCAGCCACGGGACTAGCGGGAGACCCGAGCAGTTCTTC.

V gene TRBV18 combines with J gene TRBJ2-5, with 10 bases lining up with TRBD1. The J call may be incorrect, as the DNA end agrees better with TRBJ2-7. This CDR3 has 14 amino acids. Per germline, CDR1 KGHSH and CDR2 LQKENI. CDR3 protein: CASSLGQGAYEQYF. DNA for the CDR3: TGTGCCAGCTCACTAGGACAGGGGGCCTACGAGCAGTACTTC.

The CDR3 loop is CASSWTIADTQYF. CDR3 DNA: TGTGCCAGCAGCTGGACTATAGCAGATACGCAGTATTTT. The V and J genes are TRBV28 and TRBJ2-3, with D possibly matching TRBD2 (6 bases). The germline V gene has CDR1 MDHEN and CDR2 SYDVKM. This CDR3 has 13 residues. Trimming cost V 6 bases and J 4 bases, with 11 bases left between them.

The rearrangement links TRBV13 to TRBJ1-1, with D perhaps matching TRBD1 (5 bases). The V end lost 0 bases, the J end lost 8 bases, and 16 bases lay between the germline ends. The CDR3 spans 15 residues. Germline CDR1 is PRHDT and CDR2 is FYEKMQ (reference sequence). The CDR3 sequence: CASSLGRREAVEAFF. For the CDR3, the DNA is TGTGCCAGCAGCTTAGGTCGCAGGGAAGCCGTAGAAGCTTTCTTT.

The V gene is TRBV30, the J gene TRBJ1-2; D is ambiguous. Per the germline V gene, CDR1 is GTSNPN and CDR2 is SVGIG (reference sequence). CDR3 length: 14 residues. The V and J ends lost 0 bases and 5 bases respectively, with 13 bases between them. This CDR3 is CAWSVRELRYGYTF. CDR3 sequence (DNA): TGTGCCTGGAGTGTACGAGAGCTGAGATATGGCTACACCTTC.

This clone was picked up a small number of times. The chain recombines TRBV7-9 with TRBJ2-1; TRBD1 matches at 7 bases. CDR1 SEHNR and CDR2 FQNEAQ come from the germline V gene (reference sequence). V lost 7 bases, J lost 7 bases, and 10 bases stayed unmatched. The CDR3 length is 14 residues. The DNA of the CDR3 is TGTGCCAGCAACACTCCAAAGGGGGCTAATGAGCAGTTCTTC. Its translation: CASNTPKGANEQFF. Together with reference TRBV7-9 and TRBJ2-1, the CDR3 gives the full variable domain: DTGVSQNPRHKITKRGQNVTFRCDPISEHNRLYWYRQTLGQGPEFLTYFQNEAQLEKSRLLSDRFSAERPKGSFSTLEIQRTEQGDSAMYLCASNTPKGANEQFFGPGTRLTVL.

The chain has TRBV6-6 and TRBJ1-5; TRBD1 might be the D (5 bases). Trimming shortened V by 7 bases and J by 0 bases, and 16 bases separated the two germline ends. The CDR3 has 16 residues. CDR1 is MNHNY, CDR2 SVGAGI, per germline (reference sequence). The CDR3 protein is CASTLRGVYSNQPQHF. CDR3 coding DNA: TGTGCCAGCACCCTACGGGGGGTCTATAGCAATCAGCCCCAGCATTTT.

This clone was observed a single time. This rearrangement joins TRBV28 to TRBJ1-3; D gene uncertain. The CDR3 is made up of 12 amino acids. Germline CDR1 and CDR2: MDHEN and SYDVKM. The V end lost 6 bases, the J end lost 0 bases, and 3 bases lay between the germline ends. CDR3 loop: CASSFSGNTIYF. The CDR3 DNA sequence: TGTGCCAGCAGCTTCTCTGGAAACACCATATATTTT. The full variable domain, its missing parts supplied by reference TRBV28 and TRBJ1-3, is DVKVTQSSRYLVKRTGEKVFLECVQDMDHENMFWYRQDPGLGLRLIYFSYDVKMKEKGDIPEGYSVSREKKERFSLILESASTNQTSMYLCASSFSGNTIYFGEGSWLTVV.

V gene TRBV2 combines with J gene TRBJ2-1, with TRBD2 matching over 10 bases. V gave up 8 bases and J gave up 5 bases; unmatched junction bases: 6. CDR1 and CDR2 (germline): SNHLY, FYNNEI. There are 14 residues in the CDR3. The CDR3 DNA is TGTGCCAGCCAATGGCTAGCGGGAGACAATGAGCAGTTCTTC. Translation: CASQWLAGDNEQFF.

The CDR3 DNA reads as TGTGCCAGCAGCTTAAGTAGGGCAGGGGGCACAGATACGCAGTATTTT. Amino acids: CASSLSRAGGTDTQYF. The chain joins TRBV5-6 to TRBJ2-3; maybe TRBD1 (6 bases). CDR3 size: 16 residues. The V end lost 2 bases, the J end lost 1 base, and 14 bases lay between the germline ends. Germline assignment: CDR1 SGHDT and CDR2 YYEEEE.

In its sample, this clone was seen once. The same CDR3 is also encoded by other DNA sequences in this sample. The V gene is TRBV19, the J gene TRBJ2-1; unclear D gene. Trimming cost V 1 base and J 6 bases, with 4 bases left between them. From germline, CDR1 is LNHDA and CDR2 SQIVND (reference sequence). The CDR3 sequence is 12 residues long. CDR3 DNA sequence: TGTGCCAGTAGTATAGGGGGCAATGAGCAGTTCTTC. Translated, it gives CASSIGGNEQFF.

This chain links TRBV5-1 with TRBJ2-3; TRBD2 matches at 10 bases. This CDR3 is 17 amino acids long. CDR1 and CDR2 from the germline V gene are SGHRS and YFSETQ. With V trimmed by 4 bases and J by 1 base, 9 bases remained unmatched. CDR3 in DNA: TGCGCCAGCAGCCGCACCCCACTAGCGGGGCGCACAGATACGCAGTATTTT. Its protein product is CASSRTPLAGRTDTQYF. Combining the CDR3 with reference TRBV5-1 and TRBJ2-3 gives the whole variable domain KAGVTQTPRYLIKTRGQQVTLSCSPISGHRSVSWYQQTPGQGLQFLFEYFSETQRNKGNFPGRFSGRQFSNSRSEMNVSTLELGDSALYLCASSRTPLAGRTDTQYFGPGTRLTVL.

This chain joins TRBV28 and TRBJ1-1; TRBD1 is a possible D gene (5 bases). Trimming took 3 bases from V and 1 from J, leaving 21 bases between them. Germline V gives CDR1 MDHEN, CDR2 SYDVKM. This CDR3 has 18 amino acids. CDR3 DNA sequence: TGTGCCAGCAGTTTGGGGAATTCTTGGATGGGGGGGAACACTGAAGCTTTCTTT. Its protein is CASSLGNSWMGGNTEAFF. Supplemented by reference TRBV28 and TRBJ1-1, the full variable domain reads DVKVTQSSRYLVKRTGEKVFLECVQDMDHENMFWYRQDPGLGLRLIYFSYDVKMKEKGDIPEGYSVSREKKERFSLILESASTNQTSMYLCASSLGNSWMGGNTEAFFGQGTRLTVV.

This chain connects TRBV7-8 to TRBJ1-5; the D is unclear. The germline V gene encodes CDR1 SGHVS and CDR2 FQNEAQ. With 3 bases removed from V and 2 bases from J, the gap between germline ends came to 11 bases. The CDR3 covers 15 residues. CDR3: CASSFLQAGNQPQHF. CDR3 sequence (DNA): TGTGCCAGCAGCTTTTTACAAGCGGGCAATCAGCCCCAGCATTTT. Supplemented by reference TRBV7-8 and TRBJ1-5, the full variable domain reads GAGVSQSPRYKVAKRGQDVALRCDPISGHVSLFWYQQALGQGPEFLTYFQNEAQLDKSGLPSDRFFAERPEGSVSTLKIQRTQQEDSAVYLCASSFLQAGNQPQHFGDGTRLSIL.

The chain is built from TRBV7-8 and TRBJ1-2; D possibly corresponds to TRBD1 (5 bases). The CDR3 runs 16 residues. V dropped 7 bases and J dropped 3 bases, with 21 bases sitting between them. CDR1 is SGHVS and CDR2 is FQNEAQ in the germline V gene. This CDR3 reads CASTRDLGGNYYGYTF. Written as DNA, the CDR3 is TGTGCCAGCACCCGTGACCTCGGGGGAAACTACTATGGCTACACCTTC.

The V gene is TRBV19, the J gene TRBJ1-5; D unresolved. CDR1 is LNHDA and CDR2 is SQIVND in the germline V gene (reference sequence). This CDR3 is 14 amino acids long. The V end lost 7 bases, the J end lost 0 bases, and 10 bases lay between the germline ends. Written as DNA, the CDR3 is TGTGCCAGTATCCCGCCGAATAGCAATCAGCCCCAGCATTTT. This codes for CASIPPNSNQPQHF.